This passage covers 24 T cell receptor beta chains from one sample sequenced in a study of blood T cells in healthy people across ages. Next came a second PCR, run for about 7 to 12 cycles, which used a sample-barcoded 5' primer along with a J-beta primer mix. Each CDR3 protein gets one entry after TCRdb re-called the 5' RACE reads with MiXCR. The sample has fewer than 800,000 distinct CDR3 sequences, roughly 25% seen once; the top ten hold more than 7.5%. In addition, the sample was reused for a study of T cells of mothers and their children.

Sequences were obtained from blood. The source is a boy aged 5-17 years in good health.

Only a few counts were recorded for this clonotype. V gene TRBV2 combines with J gene TRBJ1-1; D not certain. V lost 7 bases and J lost 3, with 12 bases in between. Germline CDR1 SNHLY, CDR2 FYNNEI. The CDR3 sequence is 13 residues long. This chain's CDR3 is CASTYVRDTEAFF. The CDR3 bases are TGTGCCAGCACATACGTCCGGGACACTGAAGCTTTCTTT. Using reference TRBV2 and TRBJ1-1 for the parts outside the CDR3, the full variable domain is EPEVTQTPSHQVTQMGQEVILRCVPISNHLYFYWYRQILGQKVEFLVSFYNNEISEKSEIFDDQFSVERPDGSNFTLKIRSTKLEDSAMYFCASTYVRDTEAFFGQGTRLTVV.

DNA of the CDR3: TGCGCCAGCAGCTTGGAGGCGGGGATCCACGAGCAGTACTTC. Translating gives CASSLEAGIHEQYF. This chain connects TRBV5-1 to TRBJ2-7, with D tentatively TRBD2 (6 bases). Trimming took off 0 bases at V and 5 bases at J, with 12 bases between the two ends. The germline CDR1 and CDR2 sequences are SGHRS and YFSETQ. This CDR3 comprises 14 residues.

The V gene is TRBV12-3 or TRBV12-4, the J gene TRBJ1-4; 10 bases agree with TRBD1. This CDR3 spans 14 amino acids. The trim removed 7 bases at V and 6 bases at J, leaving 5 bases unmatched. The CDR3, as DNA: TGTGCCAGCAAACTGGACAGGGGGTATGAAAAACTGTTTTTT. Translating it yields CASKLDRGYEKLFF.

This clonotype was found a few times. This chain uses TRBV24-1 with TRBJ1-1; a weak D match, TRBD1 (6 bases). Germline assignment: CDR1 KGHDR and CDR2 SFDVKD. V lost 3 bases, J lost 1 base, and 11 bases lay in between. The CDR3 covers 15 residues. This chain's CDR3 is CATSDTGTRNTEAFF. CDR3 bases: TGTGCCACCAGTGATACCGGGACAAGGAACACTGAAGCTTTCTTT.

This chain uses TRBV29-1 with TRBJ2-5; a possible D gene is TRBD1 (5 bases). The CDR3 is 12 residues long. CDR1 and CDR2 from the germline V gene are SQVTM and ANQGSEA. V was clipped by 5 bases and J by 13 bases, with 20 bases between them. The CDR3 DNA reads as TGCAGCGTTTTGACAGATTTTTACGAGCGGTACTTC. It encodes CSVLTDFYERYF.

The chain is built from TRBV6-5 and TRBJ2-4; 7 bases line up with TRBD2. The CDR3 is made up of 15 amino acids. The germline V gene has CDR1 MNHEY and CDR2 SVGAGI. V trimming: 0 bases; J trimming: 4 bases; junction bases outside the gene matches: 3. The CDR3 spells CASSYSREGKNIQYF. In nucleotides, the CDR3 is TGTGCCAGCAGTTACTCGAGGGAGGGGAAAAACATTCAGTACTTC.

V usage is TRBV29-1 and J usage is TRBJ2-7; D is perhaps TRBD1 (6 bases). Looked up from germline, CDR1 is SQVTM and CDR2 is ANQGSEA. CDR3 length equals 14 residues. V was shortened by 4 bases and J by 3 bases, with 16 bases between the two germline ends. DNA for the CDR3: TGCAGCGTTGTCACAGGGAGCAACTTCTACGAGCAGTACTTC. It codes for CSVVTGSNFYEQYF.

The chain recombines TRBV28 with TRBJ2-5; D uncertain. CDR1 MDHEN and CDR2 SYDVKM come from the germline V gene. The V end was cut by 6 bases, the J end by 4 bases, with 12 bases between. The CDR3 is 13 amino acids. The CDR3 DNA is TGTGCCAGCAGCGTCAGGCCTCTAGAGACCCAGTACTTC. It codes for CASSVRPLETQYF.

In this sample, this clonotype turned up a few times. The chain employs TRBV3-1 and TRBJ2-4, with TRBD2 matching over 7 bases. Trimming at V came to 1 base and at J to 8 bases, leaving 5 bases not matched to a gene. Germline CDR1 is LGHDT and CDR2 is YNNKEL (reference sequence). The CDR3 loop spans 14 amino acids. The CDR3 region is CASSQAKGRDIQYF. In DNA form, the CDR3 reads TGTGCCAGCAGCCAAGCGAAAGGGAGGGACATTCAGTACTTC.

Concerning this clonotype: A junction boundary mismatches the germline segment, possibly from a read error. The V and J genes are TRBV12-3 or TRBV12-4 and TRBJ1-1, with D possibly matching TRBD1 (5 bases). The CDR3 has 13 amino acids. CDR3 residues: CASREPRNTEAFF. The CDR3 DNA reads TGCGCCAGCAGGGAGCCGCGGAACACTGAAGCTTTCTTT.

This clonotype was recorded only once. The rearrangement links TRBV2 to TRBJ2-1; TRBD2 agrees at 11 bases. The ends lost 2 bases at V and 5 bases at J; junction bases unmatched: 2. CDR1 and CDR2 (germline): SNHLY, FYNNEI. The CDR3 totals 15 residues. The CDR3 bases are TGTGCCAGCAGTGAACAGGGACTAGCGGACAATGAGCAGTTCTTC. This codes for CASSEQGLADNEQFF.

Turning to this clonotype: The junction departs from germline at one end; a sequencing error may be responsible. The V and J genes are TRBV5-1 and TRBJ2-1; 9 positions match TRBD2. The CDR3 loop spans 12 amino acids. Per germline, CDR1 SGHRS and CDR2 YFSETQ. The CDR3 here is CASSGGLAGTLF. The CDR3 region has the DNA TGCGCCAGCAGCGGGGGGCTAGCGGGGACTCTCTTC.

In this sample, this clonotype turned up a few times. The CDR3 loop is CASSQVWVDDRDGETQYF. In DNA form, the CDR3 reads TGCGCCAGCAGCCAAGTTTGGGTGGACGACAGGGACGGAGAGACCCAGTACTTC. V usage is TRBV4-3 and J usage is TRBJ2-5; 7 bases fit TRBD1. The CDR3 is 18 residues long. V dropped 1 base and J dropped 4; count of bases not matched to a gene: 15. Germline V CDR1 and CDR2: LGHNA, YSLEER.

A few counts support this clonotype. The chain links TRBV28 to TRBJ1-4; D is ambiguous. CDR3 length: 13 amino acids. V lost 4 bases and J lost 6, with 9 bases in between. Germline V CDR1 and CDR2: MDHEN, SYDVKM. The CDR3 DNA reads TGTGCCAGCAGTTCCCCGGGGTATGAAAAACTGTTTTTT. This translates into CASSSPGYEKLFF.

This clonotype appeared a few times. V is TRBV10-3 and J is TRBJ1-3; D perhaps matches TRBD1 (5 bases). Germline CDR1 is ENHRY and CDR2 is SYGVKD. The CDR3 runs 14 residues. Trimming shortened V by 4 bases and J by 4 bases, and 11 bases separated the two germline ends. The CDR3 here is CAISGRGAGNTIYF. DNA for the CDR3: TGTGCCATCAGTGGCAGAGGGGCCGGAAACACCATATATTTT.

The CDR3 DNA sequence: TGCAGTGCCTTACAGAGACTGAGCAATCAGCCCCAGCATTTT. This gives the protein CSALQRLSNQPQHF. The chain combines TRBV20-1 with TRBJ1-5; D call uncertain. The CDR3 length is 14 residues. Germline V gene sequence: CDR1 DFQATT, CDR2 SNEGSKA (reference sequence). The germline V and J ends were trimmed by 6 bases and 1 base, with 13 bases remaining between them.

This rearrangement joins TRBV3-1 to TRBJ1-4; D unresolved. Trimming stripped 3 bases from V and 7 bases from J, with 9 bases between. This CDR3 has 13 amino acids. From germline, CDR1 is LGHDT and CDR2 YNNKEL (reference sequence). The CDR3 loop reads CASSHWQVEKLFF. CDR3 bases: TGTGCCAGCAGCCACTGGCAGGTTGAAAAACTGTTTTTT.

The CDR3 nucleotides read TGTGCCAGCAGCTCCGGGCGGGGGCAGCCCCAGCATTTT. This encodes CASSSGRGQPQHF. The chain couples TRBV5-4 to TRBJ1-5, with a possible D match to TRBD1 (5 bases). The ends were cut back, 3 bases at V and 7 bases at J, with 11 bases in the middle. There are 13 residues in the CDR3. Per the germline V gene, CDR1 is SGHNT and CDR2 is YYREEE (reference sequence).

This clonotype was seen only a few times. This chain links TRBV6-2 or TRBV6-3 with TRBJ2-5; no firm D call. The CDR3 is 14 amino acids. From germline, CDR1 is MNHEY and CDR2 SVGEGT. V was clipped by 5 bases and J by 3 bases, with 13 bases between them. In DNA form, the CDR3 reads TGTGCCAGCAGTCCAGTGAGGAATGAAGAGACCCAGTACTTC. Translated: CASSPVRNEETQYF.

This clonotype was observed a handful of times. This chain uses TRBV5-6 with TRBJ2-1; D is unclear. CDR3 size: 13 residues. The germline gives CDR1 SGHDT, CDR2 YYEEEE. Trimming shortened V by 0 bases and J by 7 bases, and 8 bases separated the two germline ends. CDR3 loop: CASSLADANEQFF. In DNA form, the CDR3 reads TGTGCCAGCAGCTTGGCCGATGCGAATGAGCAGTTCTTC.

This clonotype turned up a few times. The chain uses TRBV7-3 and TRBJ1-2; TRBD1 agrees at 7 bases. The CDR3 has 16 residues. Germline CDR1 is SGHTA and CDR2 is FQGTGA. V was pared by 5 bases and J by 3 bases, with 12 bases of the junction left unmatched. The CDR3 reads CASSNQHGTAHYGYTF. The CDR3 coding sequence is TGTGCCAGCAGCAATCAGCACGGGACAGCCCACTATGGCTACACCTTC. Together with reference TRBV7-3 and TRBJ1-2, the CDR3 gives the full variable domain: GAGVSQTPSNKVTEKGKYVELRCDPISGHTALYWYRQSLGQGPEFLIYFQGTGAADDSGLPNDRFFAVRPEGSVSTLKIQRTERGDSAVYLCASSNQHGTAHYGYTFGSGTRLTVV.

J is TRBJ1-4 and V is TRBV3-1, with D possibly TRBD1 on 5 matching bases. Germline V gene sequence: CDR1 LGHDT, CDR2 YNNKEL (reference sequence). The V gene lost 0 bases and the J gene lost 8 bases, with 19 bases spanning the gap. CDR3 size: 17 residues. The CDR3 loop reads CASSQDHLGGTNEKLFF. CDR3 nucleotides: TGTGCCAGCAGCCAAGATCATCTTGGGGGAACGAACGAAAAACTGTTTTTT.

This clonotype came up many times. The V and J genes are TRBV7-6 and TRBJ1-1; weak D call: TRBD1 (6 bases). The CDR3 covers 16 residues. Between the trimmed V and J ends, which lost 5 bases and 5 bases, there was a span of 21 bases. Germline CDR1 is SGHVS and CDR2 is FNYEAQ. The CDR3 region is CASSRNPGGARTEAFF. The CDR3 DNA sequence: TGTGCCAGCAGCCGGAACCCCGGGGGGGCGCGGACTGAAGCTTTCTTT.

This sequence joins TRBV21-1 and TRBJ2-5; the D call in the table, TRBD1, was not verified against the DNA. The closer fit of TRBJ2-7 to the DNA end suggests the J call may be wrong. TRBV21-1 is assigned pseudogene status. The length of the CDR3 is 16 residues. DNA of the CDR3: TGTGCCGGCAGCAAAGTATCCCTCAGGGGGTCCTACGAGCAGTACTTC. It encodes CAGSKVSLRGSYEQYF.